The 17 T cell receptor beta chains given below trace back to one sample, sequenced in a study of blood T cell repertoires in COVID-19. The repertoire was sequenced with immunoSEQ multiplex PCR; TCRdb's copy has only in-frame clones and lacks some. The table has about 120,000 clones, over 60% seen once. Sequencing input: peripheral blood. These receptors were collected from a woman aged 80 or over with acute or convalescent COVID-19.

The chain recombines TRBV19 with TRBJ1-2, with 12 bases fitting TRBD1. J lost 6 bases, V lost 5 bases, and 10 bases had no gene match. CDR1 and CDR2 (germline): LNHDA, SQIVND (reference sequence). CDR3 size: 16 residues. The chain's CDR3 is CASSVRRGTGGDGYTF. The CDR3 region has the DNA TGTGCCAGTAGTGTACGCCGCGGGACAGGGGGCGATGGCTACACCTTC.

CDR3 amino acids: CASSQVEEGGEQYF. The CDR3 DNA reads TGTGCCAGCAGCCAAGTAGAGGAGGGGGGGGAGCAGTACTTC. V and J are TRBV3-1 (or the pseudogene TRBV3-2) and TRBJ2-7; TRBD2 might be the D (7 bases). Germline V CDR1 and CDR2: LGHDT, YNNKEL (reference sequence). V dropped 1 base and J dropped 7 bases, with 14 bases sitting between them. The CDR3 length is 14 residues.

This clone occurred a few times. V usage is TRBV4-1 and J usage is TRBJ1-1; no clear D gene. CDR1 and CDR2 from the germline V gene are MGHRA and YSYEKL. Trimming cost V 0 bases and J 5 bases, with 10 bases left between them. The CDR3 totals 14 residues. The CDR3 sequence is CASSQDTRRTEAFF. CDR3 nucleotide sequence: TGCGCCAGCAGCCAAGACACCCGCAGGACTGAAGCTTTCTTT.

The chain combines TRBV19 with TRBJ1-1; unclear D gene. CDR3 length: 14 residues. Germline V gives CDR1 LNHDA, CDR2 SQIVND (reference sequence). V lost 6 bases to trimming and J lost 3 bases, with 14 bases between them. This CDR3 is CASRTLERDTEAFF. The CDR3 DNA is TGTGCCAGTAGGACCCTGGAGCGGGACACTGAAGCTTTCTTT. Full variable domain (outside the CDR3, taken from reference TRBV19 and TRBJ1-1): DGGITQSPKYLFRKEGQNVTLSCEQNLNHDAMYWYRQDPGQGLRLIYYSQIVNDFQKGDIAEGYSVSREKKESFPLTVTSAQKNPTAFYLCASRTLERDTEAFFGQGTRLTVV.

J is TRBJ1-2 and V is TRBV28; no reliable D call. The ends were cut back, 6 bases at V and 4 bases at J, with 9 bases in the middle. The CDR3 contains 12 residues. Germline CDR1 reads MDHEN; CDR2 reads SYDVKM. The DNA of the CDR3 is TGTGCCAGCAGCCCCCGGAGCTATGGCTACACCTTC. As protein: CASSPRSYGYTF.

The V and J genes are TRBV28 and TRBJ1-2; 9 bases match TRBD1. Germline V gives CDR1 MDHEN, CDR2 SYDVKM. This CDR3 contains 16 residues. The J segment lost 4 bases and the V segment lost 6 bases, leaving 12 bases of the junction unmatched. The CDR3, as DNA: TGTGCCAGCAGCTCTGACAGGGGGACACCCTCCTATGGCTACACCTTC. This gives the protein CASSSDRGTPSYGYTF.

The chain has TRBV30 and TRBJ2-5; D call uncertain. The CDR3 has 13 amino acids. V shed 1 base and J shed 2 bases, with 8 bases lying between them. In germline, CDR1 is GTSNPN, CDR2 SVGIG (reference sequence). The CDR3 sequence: CAWSAGLQETQYF. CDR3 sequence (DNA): TGTGCCTGGAGTGCGGGTCTTCAAGAGACCCAGTACTTC.

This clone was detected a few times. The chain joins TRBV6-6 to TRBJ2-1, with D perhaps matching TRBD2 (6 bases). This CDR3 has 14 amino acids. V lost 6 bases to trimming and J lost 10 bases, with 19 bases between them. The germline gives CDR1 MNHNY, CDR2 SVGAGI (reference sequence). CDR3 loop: CASRPGRGPREQFF. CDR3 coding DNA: TGTGCCAGCAGGCCCGGGAGAGGTCCTCGGGAGCAGTTCTTC.

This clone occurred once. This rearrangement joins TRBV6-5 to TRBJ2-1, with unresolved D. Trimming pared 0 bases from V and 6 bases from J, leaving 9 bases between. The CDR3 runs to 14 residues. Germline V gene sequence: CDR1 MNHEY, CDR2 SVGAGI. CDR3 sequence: CASSYSNSRNEQFF. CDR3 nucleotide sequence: TGTGCCAGCAGTTACTCGAATAGCCGCAATGAGCAGTTCTTC.

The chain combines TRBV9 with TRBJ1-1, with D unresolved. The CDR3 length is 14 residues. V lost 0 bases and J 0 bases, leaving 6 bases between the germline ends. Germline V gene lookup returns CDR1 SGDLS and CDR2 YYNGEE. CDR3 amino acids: CASSVGRVNTEAFF. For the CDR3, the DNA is TGTGCCAGCAGCGTAGGGCGGGTGAACACTGAAGCTTTCTTT.

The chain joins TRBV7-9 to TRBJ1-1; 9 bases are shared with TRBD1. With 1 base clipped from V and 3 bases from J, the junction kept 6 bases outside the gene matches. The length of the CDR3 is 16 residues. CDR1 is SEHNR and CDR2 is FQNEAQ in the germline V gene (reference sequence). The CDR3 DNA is TGTGCCAGCAGCTTAGGGGGACAGGGAGGAGACACTGAAGCTTTCTTT. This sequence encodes CASSLGGQGGDTEAFF.

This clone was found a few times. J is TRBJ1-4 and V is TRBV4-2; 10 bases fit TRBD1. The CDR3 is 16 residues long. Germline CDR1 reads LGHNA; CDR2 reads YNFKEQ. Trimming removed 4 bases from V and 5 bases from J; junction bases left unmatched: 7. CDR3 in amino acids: CASSRVGQGLNEKLFF. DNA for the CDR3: TGTGCCAGCAGCCGCGTGGGACAGGGGCTAAATGAAAAACTGTTTTTT.

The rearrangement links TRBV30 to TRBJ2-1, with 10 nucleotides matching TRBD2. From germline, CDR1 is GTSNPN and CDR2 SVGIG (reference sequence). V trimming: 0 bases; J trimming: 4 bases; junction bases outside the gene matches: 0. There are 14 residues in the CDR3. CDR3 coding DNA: TGTGCCTGGAGTGTGACTAGCGGGTACAATGAGCAGTTCTTC. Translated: CAWSVTSGYNEQFF.

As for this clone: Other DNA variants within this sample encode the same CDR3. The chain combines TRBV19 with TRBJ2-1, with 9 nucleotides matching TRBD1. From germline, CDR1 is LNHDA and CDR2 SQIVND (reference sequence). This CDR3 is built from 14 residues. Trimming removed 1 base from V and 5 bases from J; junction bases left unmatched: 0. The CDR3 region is CASSIGTGDNEQFF. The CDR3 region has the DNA TGTGCCAGTAGTATAGGGACAGGGGACAATGAGCAGTTCTTC.

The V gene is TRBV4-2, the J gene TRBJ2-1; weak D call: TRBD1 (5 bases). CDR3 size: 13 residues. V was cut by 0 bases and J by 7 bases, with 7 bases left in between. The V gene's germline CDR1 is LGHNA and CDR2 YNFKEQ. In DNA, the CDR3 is TGTGCCAGCAGCCAAGAGGGGCGGAATGAGCAGTTCTTC. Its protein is CASSQEGRNEQFF.

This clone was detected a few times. The CDR3 here is CASSLARGRTRTEAFF. DNA for the CDR3: TGTGCCAGCAGCTTAGCGCGGGGGAGAACAAGGACTGAAGCTTTCTTT. The chain employs TRBV7-9 and TRBJ1-1, with D possibly matching TRBD1 (5 bases). Germline V gene sequence: CDR1 SEHNR, CDR2 FQNEAQ (reference sequence). The CDR3 runs to 16 residues. Trimming cost V 0 bases and J 5 bases, with 16 bases left between them.

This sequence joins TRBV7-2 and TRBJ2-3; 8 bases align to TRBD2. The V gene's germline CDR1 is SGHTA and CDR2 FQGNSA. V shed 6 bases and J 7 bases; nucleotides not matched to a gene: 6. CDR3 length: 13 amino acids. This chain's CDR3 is CASRLADPHTQYF. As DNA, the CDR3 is TGTGCCAGCAGACTAGCGGACCCCCATACGCAGTATTTT.